Here is one T cell receptor (beta chain) with its context. Its target is not known. Assay used: immunoSEQ multiplex PCR; TCRdb lists only in-frame clones, some missing. The top ten hold roughly 2.2% of the sample, which has roughly 120,000 clones, roughly 86% seen once. This sample is drawn from a study of cytomegalovirus exposure and HLA in healthy donors. The V gene lost 4 bases and the J gene lost 3 bases, with 12 bases spanning the gap. There are 14 residues in the CDR3. Germline V gene sequence: CDR1 MNHNS, CDR2 SASEGT. Notes on the study in general: The study labeled 150 to 200 TCR beta chains cytomegalovirus-associated. Per published reports, the classifier diagnosed cytomegalovirus status with high specificity and sensitivity. Despite most TCR sequences being rare, some public TCRs occurred in many donors.

The approximately 120-subject validation cohort, separate from the approximately 670-subject first cohort, included the donors. Specimen: PBMCs. The TCR was taken from a woman younger than 35 in good health and CMV-seronegative. The chain joins TRBV6-1 to TRBJ1-2, with D possibly matching TRBD1 (6 bases). This CDR3 is CASSGPGHYYGYTF. CDR3 sequence (DNA): TGTGCCAGCAGTGGACCGGGACACTACTATGGCTACACCTTC.